This T cell receptor (beta chain) was retrieved from a study of blood T cell repertoires in COVID-19. Study background: Researchers got acute and convalescent COVID-19 samples from the United States, Italy and Spain.

The CDR3 length is 14 residues. Germline V gives CDR1 SNHLY, CDR2 FYNNEI. V was cut by 7 bases and J by 4 bases, with 13 bases left in between. In the source study's methods: Quantification of nucleated cells was approximated via reference gene primer amplification. Assay used: immunoSEQ multiplex PCR; TCRdb lists only in-frame clones, some missing. D and trimming were read from the DNA, whereas the V and J calls and clone size are those reported in that table. The data show around 140,000 clones, with around 87% seen just once and 2% to 2.5% held by the top ten. The genes are TRBV2 and TRBJ1-4; D may be TRBD1 (6 bases). The TCR was taken from a man aged 50 to 59 with active COVID-19. Sequenced material: peripheral blood. CDR3 loop: CASTAQGYNEKLFF. The CDR3 bases are TGTGCCAGCACCGCACAGGGATATAATGAAAAACTGTTTTTT. The complete variable domain, with remaining parts taken from reference TRBV2 and TRBJ1-4, reads EPEVTQTPSHQVTQMGQEVILRCVPISNHLYFYWYRQILGQKVEFLVSFYNNEISEKSEIFDDQFSVERPDGSNFTLKIRSTKLEDSAMYFCASTAQGYNEKLFFGSGTQLSVL.